Listed here is a single T cell receptor (beta chain). Authors' methods: Cell counts per sample came from amplifying reference gene primers. The assay was immunoSEQ multiplex PCR, and TCRdb's table has in-frame clones only and misses some. The DNA gave D and trimming, while V, J and clone size come from that table. The table includes 35,000 to 45,000 clones, more than 85% detected once. This sample is part of a study of blood T cell repertoires in COVID-19. Across the whole study: Nucleic acid was either cDNA or gDNA, and it came from T cells, B-cell-depleted T cells, or PBMCs.

The source of this sequence is a woman of 80 years or more with acute or convalescent COVID-19. Sequenced input: peripheral blood.

The CDR3 DNA follows: TGTGCCAGCAGCCCCCGGGACACCCGGAAGGAGCAGTACTTC. Protein product: CASSPRDTRKEQYF. This sequence joins TRBV7-9 and TRBJ2-7; possible D gene TRBD1, 6 bases. This CDR3 region has 14 residues. Trimming stripped 5 bases from V and 7 bases from J, with 18 bases between. Per germline, CDR1 SEHNR and CDR2 FQNEAQ (reference sequence). The full variable domain, in which reference TRBV7-9 and TRBJ2-7 provide the parts outside the CDR3, is DTGVSQNPRHKITKRGQNVTFRCDPISEHNRLYWYRQTLGQGPEFLTYFQNEAQLEKSRLLSDRFSAERPKGSFSTLEIQRTEQGDSAMYLCASSPRDTRKEQYFGPGTRLTVT.